This T cell receptor beta chain appears in the sequencing data of a study of shared T cell receptors in the human thymus. Measured with immunoSEQ multiplex PCR; TCRdb has only the in-frame clones, and not every one. Among about 730,000 clones, 70% to 90% were seen once, and the ten largest hold about 0.0098%. These same records also appear under a second study, on human thymus T cells. That work contributes: Having corrective surgery for congenital heart defects, healthy Finnish infants were the ones who donated. The study used thymus tissue resected during corrective heart surgery. Both thymic and peripheral blood repertoires showed apparently biased V and J usage.

Sequenced: thymocytes. This clonotype was obtained from a girl under three years old with a congenital heart defect.

CDR3 loop: CASSPKGTLGNTIYF. CDR3 DNA: TGCGCCAGCAGCCCGAAGGGGACATTAGGAAACACCATATATTTT. V is TRBV4-1 and J is TRBJ1-3; weak D call: TRBD1 (6 bases). Germline V gene data show CDR1 as MGHRA and CDR2 as YSYEKL. With 4 bases removed from V and 4 bases from J, the gap between germline ends came to 14 bases. The CDR3 is made up of 15 amino acids.